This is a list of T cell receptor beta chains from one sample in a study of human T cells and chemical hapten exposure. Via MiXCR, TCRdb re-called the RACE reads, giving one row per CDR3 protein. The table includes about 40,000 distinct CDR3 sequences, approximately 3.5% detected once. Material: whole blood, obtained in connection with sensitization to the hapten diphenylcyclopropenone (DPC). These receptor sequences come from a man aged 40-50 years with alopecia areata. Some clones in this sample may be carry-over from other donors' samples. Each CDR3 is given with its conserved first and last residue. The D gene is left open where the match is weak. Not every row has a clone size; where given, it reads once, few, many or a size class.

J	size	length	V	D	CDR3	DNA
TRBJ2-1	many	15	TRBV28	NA	CASSRFQGPMDEQFF	TGTGCCAGCAGCCGGTTCCAGGGTCCGATGGATGAGCAGTTCTTC
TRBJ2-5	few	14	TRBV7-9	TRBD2	CASSRAGVEETQYF	TGTGCCAGCAGCCGAGCGGGAGTAGAAGAGACCCAGTACTTC
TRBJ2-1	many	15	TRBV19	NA	CASTTSAEPYNEQFF	TGTGCCAGTACCACCTCGGCGGAGCCGTACAATGAGCAGTTCTTC
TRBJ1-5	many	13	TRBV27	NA	CASSLTEDQPQHF	TGTGCCAGCAGTTTGACAGAAGATCAGCCCCAGCATTTT
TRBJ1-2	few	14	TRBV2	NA	CASSLYPEPIGYTF	TGTGCCAGCAGTCTTTATCCGGAGCCGATCGGCTACACCTTC
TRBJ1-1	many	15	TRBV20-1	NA	CSAGQGRGMNTEAFF	TGCAGTGCAGGCCAGGGTAGGGGGATGAACACTGAAGCTTTCTTT
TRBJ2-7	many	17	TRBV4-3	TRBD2	CASSHGLAEPRPYEQYF	TGCGCCAGCAGCCACGGACTAGCGGAGCCCAGGCCCTACGAGCAGTACTTC
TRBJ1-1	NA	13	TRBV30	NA	CAWSATRRTEAFF	TGTGCCTGGAGTGCGACACGTCGCACTGAAGCTTTCTTT
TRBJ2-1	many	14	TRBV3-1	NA	CASSQDFFYNEQFF	TGTGCCAGCAGCCAAGATTTCTTTTACAATGAGCAGTTCTTC
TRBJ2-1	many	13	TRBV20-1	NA	CSASLGVYNEQFF	TGCAGTGCTAGTCTGGGAGTGTACAATGAGCAGTTCTTC
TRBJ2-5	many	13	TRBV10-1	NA	CASSGGQTGTQYF	TGCGCCAGCAGCGGGGGGCAGACTGGGACCCAGTACTTC
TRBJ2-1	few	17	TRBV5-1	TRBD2	CASSLEPSGSPHNEQFF	TGCGCCAGCAGCTTGGAACCTAGCGGGTCTCCCCACAATGAGCAGTTCTTC
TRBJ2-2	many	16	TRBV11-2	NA	CASSQGLLPATGELFF	TGTGCCAGCAGCCAGGGACTTCTCCCGGCGACGGGGGAGCTGTTTTTT
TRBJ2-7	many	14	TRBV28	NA	CASSLVSETYEQYF	TGTGCCAGCAGTTTGGTGTCGGAGACCTACGAGCAGTACTTC
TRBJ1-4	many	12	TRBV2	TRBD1	CATGTDGEKLFF	TGTGCCACCGGGACAGATGGTGAAAAACTGTTTTTT
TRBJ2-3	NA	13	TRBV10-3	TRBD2	CAIGGTSGETQYF	TGTGCCATTGGAGGGACTAGCGGGGAAACGCAGTATTTT
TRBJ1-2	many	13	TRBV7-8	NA	CASSPRKEYGYTF	TGTGCCAGCAGCCCGCGGAAAGAATATGGCTACACCTTC
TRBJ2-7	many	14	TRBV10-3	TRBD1	CAISEWTGSSEQYF	TGTGCCATCAGTGAGTGGACAGGTTCGTCCGAGCAGTACTTC
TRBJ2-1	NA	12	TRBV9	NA	CASSVGENEQFF	TGTGCCAGCAGCGTAGGGGAAAATGAGCAGTTCTTC
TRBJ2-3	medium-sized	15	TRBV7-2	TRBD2	CASSLLAGWGDTQYF	TGTGCCAGCAGCTTACTAGCGGGATGGGGAGATACGCAGTATTTT